This is a list of T cell receptor beta chains from one sample in a study of T-cell reconstitution after alpha-beta-depleted transplantation in children. TCRdb called the PCR reads again in MiXCR, with one record for every CDR3 protein. Counted here are fewer than 450,000 distinct CDR3 sequences, under 20% occurring once; the ten biggest clones make up roughly 41%. Specimen: PBMCs, mostly from graft donor cells, collected 360 days after TCRalphabeta/CD19-depleted stem cell transplant. Every receptor here comes from a male patient aged 2-15 years who had a stem cell transplant for acute lymphoblastic leukemia, so the T cells may come from the graft donor. The CDR3 runs from the conserved cysteine through the conserved F or W. D genes are given only for firm matches. Clone sizes are given selectively: once, few, many, or a class where the clone is expanded.

J,size,D,V,CDR3,DNA
TRBJ2-5,few,.,TRBV18,CASSPRIQETQYF,TGTGCCAGCTCACCACGGATCCAAGAGACCCAGTACTTC
TRBJ1-1,few,TRBD1,TRBV15,CATSTYRGEGTEAFF,TGTGCCACCAGCACCTACAGGGGAGAGGGCACTGAAGCTTTCTTT
TRBJ1-5,.,.,TRBV29-1,CSVESHEGEPQHF,TGCAGCGTTGAATCCCACGAAGGAGAACCCCAGCATTTT
TRBJ2-2,few,.,TRBV29-1,CSALAGGVSTGELFF,TGCAGCGCCCTTGCCGGGGGCGTGAGCACCGGGGAGCTGTTTTTT
TRBJ2-3,many,.,TRBV11-2,CASRGLSDTQYF,TGTGCCAGCAGGGGTCTCTCTGATACGCAGTATTTT
TRBJ2-2,many,TRBD2,TRBV5-6,CASSLGAGVTGELFF,TGTGCCAGCAGCTTGGGAGCGGGAGTGACCGGGGAGCTGTTTTTT
TRBJ2-7,few,.,TRBV12-3/TRBV12-4,CASSLQWGYEQYF,TGTGCCAGCAGCCTCCAGTGGGGCTACGAGCAGTACTTC
TRBJ2-2,.,.,TRBV9,CASSVGLYRDTGELFF,TGTGCCAGCAGCGTAGGATTATACAGGGACACCGGGGAGCTGTTTTTT
TRBJ1-4,many,.,TRBV12-3/TRBV12-4,CASTMTGLNEKLFF,TGTGCCAGCACCATGACAGGCCTTAATGAAAAACTGTTTTTT
TRBJ1-4,.,TRBD1,TRBV20-1,CSATPGQGREKLFF,TGCAGTGCTACCCCGGGACAGGGACGGGAAAAACTGTTTTTT
TRBJ2-3,many,.,TRBV7-9,CASSHRAPDTQYF,TGTGCCAGCAGCCACAGGGCCCCAGATACGCAGTATTTT
TRBJ1-3,many,.,TRBV12-3/TRBV12-4,CASSRPQGRRDTIYF,TGTGCCAGCAGTAGACCACAGGGCAGAAGGGACACCATATATTTT
TRBJ2-3,.,.,TRBV7-6,CASSPARVDTQYF,TGTGCCAGCAGCCCCGCCAGGGTAGATACGCAGTATTTT
TRBJ2-7,.,TRBD1,TRBV11-2,CASSLEGTGVRGDYEQYF,TGTGCCAGCAGCTTAGAAGGGACAGGGGTTAGGGGTGACTACGAGCAGTACTTC
TRBJ2-6,few,.,TRBV19,CASSMGSGANVLTF,TGTGCCAGTAGTATGGGCTCTGGGGCCAACGTCCTGACTTTC
TRBJ2-4,few,.,TRBV9,CASSVADGGDSQGLAKNIQYF,TGTGCCAGCAGCGTAGCTGATGGAGGGGATTCGCAGGGGCTAGCCAAAAACATTCAGTACTTC
TRBJ2-3,.,.,TRBV20-1,CSARGRGTDTQYF,TGCAGTGCGAGGGGCCGGGGCACAGATACGCAGTATTTT
TRBJ2-2,many,TRBD2,TRBV5-4,CASSSTSGMLGELFF,TGTGCCAGCAGCTCCACTAGCGGGATGCTAGGGGAGCTGTTTTTT
TRBJ2-1,many,TRBD2,TRBV5-1,CASSWIAGGQINEQFF,TGCGCCAGCAGCTGGATAGCGGGAGGGCAGATAAATGAGCAGTTCTTC
TRBJ2-1,many,TRBD2,TRBV7-8,CASSVGGLAGVNEQFF,TGTGCCAGCAGCGTAGGAGGTCTAGCGGGAGTCAATGAGCAGTTCTTC
TRBJ2-5,few,.,TRBV4-3,CASSQDLKGETQYF,TGCGCCAGCAGCCAAGATTTGAAGGGGGAGACCCAGTACTTC
TRBJ2-3,many,.,TRBV28,CATVAADTDTQYF,TGTGCCACCGTAGCGGCCGACACAGATACGCAGTATTTT
TRBJ1-5,.,.,TRBV6-1,CASSPQEGISQPQHF,TGTGCCAGCAGTCCTCAAGAGGGGATCAGTCAGCCCCAGCATTTT
TRBJ1-4,.,.,TRBV20-1,CSASFTGGNEKLFF,TGCAGTGCCAGTTTTACCGGGGGTAATGAAAAACTGTTTTTT
TRBJ1-2,few,.,TRBV18,CASSQMTGDYGYTF,TGTGCCAGCTCACAGATGACAGGAGACTATGGCTACACCTTC
TRBJ2-7,many,.,TRBV7-8,CASSLVPGPYEQYF,TGTGCCAGCAGCCTGGTTCCAGGGCCCTACGAGCAGTACTTC
TRBJ2-3,.,.,TRBV20-1,CSAPDTQVWTDTQYF,TGCAGTGCCCCCGACACCCAGGTTTGGACAGATACGCAGTATTTT
TRBJ1-2,many,.,TRBV20-1,CSARGGFYGYTF,TGCAGTGCTAGAGGGGGGTTCTATGGCTACACCTTC
TRBJ2-3,few,TRBD2,TRBV11-2,CASSLEGAGDYTDTQYF,TGTGCCAGCAGCTTAGAGGGAGCGGGAGATTACACAGATACGCAGTATTTT
TRBJ2-7,.,.,TRBV4-2,CASSQVEETIYEQYF,TGTGCCAGCAGCCAAGTCGAGGAGACTATCTACGAGCAGTACTTC
TRBJ2-7,few,.,TRBV19,CASMGSRGTYEQYF,TGTGCCAGTATGGGTAGCAGGGGAACCTACGAGCAGTACTTC
TRBJ2-1,.,.,TRBV11-2,CASSLIQGYNEQFF,TGTGCCAGCAGCTTAATTCAGGGGTACAATGAGCAGTTCTTC
TRBJ2-7,.,.,TRBV4-3,CASSQERTDYEQYF,TGCGCCAGCAGCCAAGAGAGGACAGACTACGAGCAGTACTTC
TRBJ1-2,.,.,TRBV4-3,CASSQGYRGAVNYGYTF,TGCGCCAGCAGCCAAGGCTATCGGGGAGCGGTGAACTATGGCTACACCTTC
TRBJ2-1,many,.,TRBV29-1,CSVEYTSRNEQFF,TGCAGCGTTGAGTACACTAGTCGCAATGAGCAGTTCTTC
TRBJ2-3,many,.,TRBV7-9,CASSLDGARTDTQYF,TGTGCCAGCAGCTTAGACGGGGCCCGCACAGATACGCAGTATTTC
TRBJ1-1,.,TRBD1,TRBV12-3/TRBV12-4,CASSRDRTNTEAFF,TGTGCCAGCAGCCGGGACAGGACCAACACTGAAGCTTTCTTT
TRBJ2-7,few,TRBD1,TRBV9,CASSVATGGFDEQYF,TGTGCCAGCAGCGTAGCCACAGGGGGCTTCGACGAGCAGTACTTC
TRBJ2-5,many,.,TRBV25-1,CASGGNQETQYF,TGTGCCTCCGGGGGAAACCAAGAGACCCAGTACTTC
TRBJ2-1,.,.,TRBV12-3/TRBV12-4,CASSLSIGGPAYNEQFF,TGTGCCAGCAGTTTATCTATCGGGGGGCCGGCGTACAATGAGCAGTTCTTC
TRBJ2-6,.,.,TRBV29-1,CSVDSGANVLTF,TGCAGCGTTGACTCTGGGGCCAACGTCCTGACTTTC
TRBJ2-5,few,TRBD2,TRBV3-1,CASSQRTSLGTQYF,TGTGCCAGCAGCCAACGGACTAGCCTGGGGACCCAGTACTTC
TRBJ2-5,.,TRBD2,TRBV2,CACRAGVGETQYF,TGTGCCTGCCGAGCGGGGGTAGGAGAGACCCAGTACTTC
TRBJ2-5,many,TRBD1,TRBV7-8,CASSYPRDREETQYF,TGTGCCAGCAGCTACCCGAGAGACAGGGAAGAGACCCAGTACTTC
TRBJ2-1,many,.,TRBV6-2/TRBV6-3,CASSYSYYYNEQFF,TGTGCCAGCAGTTACTCCTACTACTACAATGAGCAGTTCTTC
TRBJ2-6,few,TRBD2,TRBV7-1,CASSSLTVASSGRASGANVLTF,TGTGCCAGCAGCTCGCTCACCGTAGCCTCTAGCGGGAGGGCCTCTGGGGCCAACGTCCTGACTTTC
TRBJ1-3,few,TRBD1,TRBV9,CASSVGGTGIGNTIYF,TGTGCCAGCAGCGTAGGGGGGACAGGGATTGGAAACACCATATATTTT
TRBJ2-1,few,TRBD2,TRBV11-1,CASSLPGLATYNEQFF,TGTGCCAGCAGCTTACCCGGACTAGCGACCTACAATGAGCAGTTCTTC
TRBJ2-1,.,TRBD2,TRBV4-3,CASSQDTIGLAVYNEQFF,TGCGCCAGCAGCCAAGATACCATCGGACTAGCCGTCTACAATGAGCAGTTCTTC
TRBJ2-7,.,TRBD1,TRBV12-3/TRBV12-4,CASTLDRGLSEQYF,TGTGCCAGCACCTTGGACAGGGGGCTAAGCGAGCAGTACTTC
TRBJ2-3,.,TRBD1,TRBV20-1,CSARTGNLRDTQYF,TGCAGTGCTAGGACAGGGAACCTAAGAGATACGCAGTATTTT
TRBJ2-3,.,TRBD2,TRBV28,CASSTPSGAADTQYF,TGTGCCAGCAGTACTCCTAGCGGGGCGGCAGATACGCAGTATTTT
TRBJ2-4,.,TRBD2,TRBV5-1,CASSFGGTSGKNIQYF,TGCGCCAGCAGCTTCGGTGGGACTAGCGGCAAAAACATTCAGTACTTC
TRBJ2-2,few,.,TRBV27,CASSLSGGGAGELFF,TGTGCCAGCAGTTTATCGGGGGGAGGAGCCGGGGAGCTGTTTTTT
TRBJ2-7,many,.,TRBV7-9,CASSLPDSWYEQYF,TGTGCCAGCAGCTTACCAGACAGTTGGTACGAGCAGTACTTC
TRBJ2-1,few,.,TRBV20-1,CSARSGAHNEQFF,TGCAGTGCTAGATCGGGTGCACACAATGAGCAGTTCTTC
TRBJ2-7,few,.,TRBV7-2,CASSSSQGSPYEQYF,TGTGCCAGCAGCTCATCACAGGGATCTCCCTACGAGCAGTACTTC